This T cell receptor (beta chain) emerged from a study of cytomegalovirus exposure and HLA in healthy donors. General study results and limits: Cytomegalovirus status was reportedly diagnosed by the classifier with high sensitivity and specificity. Associated with cytomegalovirus, according to the listing, were 164 TCR beta chains.

The PCR made use of 60 Vbeta and 13 Jbeta primers. Data came from immunoSEQ multiplex PCR; TCRdb stores just in-frame clones and leaves some out. This sample has roughly 99,000 clones, with around 74% found just once. CDR3 length: 12 residues. CDR1 and CDR2 from the germline V gene are GTSNPN and SVGIG (reference sequence). V lost 4 bases and J lost 4; bases outside the gene matches: 2. On this clone: Its antigen is currently unknown.

Sequencing input: PBMCs. This TCR derives from a male donor in good health and CMV-seronegative. This chain links TRBV30 with TRBJ2-5; 8 nucleotides match TRBD1. The CDR3, as DNA: TGTGCCTGGAAGCAGGGGGCAGAGACCCAGTACTTC. This translates into CAWKQGAETQYF.